The clone carrying this TCR beta chain has more than one count but fewer than ten. The data were taken from a study of early T cells in non-severe SARS-CoV-2 infection. The overall study: Whole-blood bulk RNA, unsorted, was sequenced, and chains were unpaired.

Attachment of unique molecular identifiers was made to individual cDNA molecules. One entry per CDR3 protein, called by TCRdb with MiXCR from the 5' RACE reads. The data show fewer than 80,000 distinct CDR3 sequences, 8% to 9% seen once. Germline V gives CDR1 KGHSH, CDR2 LQKENI. This CDR3 has 15 residues. V lost 1 base and J lost 6; bases outside the gene matches: 3. Material: whole blood, obtained at baseline. The chain recombines TRBV18 with TRBJ2-7; 13 bases line up with TRBD2. The origin of this receptor is an adult who was a healthcare worker with PCR-confirmed SARS-CoV-2 infection or an uninfected control (not recorded which). The CDR3 nucleotides read TGTGCCAGCTCACCACTAGGACTAGCGGGAGCCGAGCAGTACTTC. Its translation: CASSPLGLAGAEQYF.